This passage covers 8 T cell receptor beta chains from one sample sequenced in a study of CD8 T cells in Susac syndrome. Random hexamers served to reverse transcribe roughly 0.5 to 1 ug RNA. TCRdb itself ran the immunoSEQ multiplex PCR reads through MiXCR, one entry per CDR3 protein. This table has about 150,000 distinct CDR3 sequences, roughly 94% appearing once. The specimen was CD4+ T cells from PBMCs. Receptors were obtained from a human donor in good health.

The rearrangement joins TRBV9 to TRBJ1-2; D not resolved. Germline values: CDR1 SGDLS, CDR2 YYNGEE. This CDR3 is built from 15 residues. Trimming removed 0 bases at V and 1 base at J, with 10 bases between. CDR3 nucleotides: TGTGCCAGCAGCGTAGCCCCAGGAATTAACTATGGCTACACCTTC. Its translation is CASSVAPGINYGYTF.

V is TRBV27 and J is TRBJ1-5; D is undetermined. There are 11 residues in the CDR3. Trimming shortened V by 1 base and J by 7 bases, and 2 bases separated the two germline ends. Germline CDR1 is MNHEY and CDR2 is SMNVEV (reference sequence). The CDR3 loop is CASSLWQPQHF. DNA of the CDR3: TGTGCCAGCAGTTTATGGCAGCCCCAGCATTTT.

CDR3 sequence reads: CAISESQGNTEAFF. In nucleotides, the CDR3 is TGTGCCATCAGTGAGTCGCAGGGGAACACTGAAGCTTTCTTT. This chain uses TRBV10-3 with TRBJ1-1; TRBD1 is a possible D gene (5 bases). CDR3 size: 14 residues. Germline V gene data show CDR1 as ENHRY and CDR2 as SYGVKD. Trimming stripped 0 bases from V and 1 base from J, with 6 bases between.

This chain connects TRBV23-1 to TRBJ1-5; D may be TRBD1 (6 bases). TRBV23-1 is an open reading frame whose function is uncertain. The CDR3 has 16 residues. The germline V and J ends were trimmed by 6 bases and 15 bases, with 30 bases remaining between them. As DNA, the CDR3 is TGCGCCAGCAGCCAGGCCTCAGGACAGTCTGGAGAGGCAGGGCATTTT. Translated: CASSQASGQSGEAGHF.

J is TRBJ1-5 and V is TRBV20-1; D is uncertain. This CDR3 is 14 amino acids long. Between the trimmed V and J ends, which lost 1 base and 0 bases, there was a span of 7 bases. CDR1 and CDR2 from the germline V gene are DFQATT and SNEGSKA (reference sequence). CDR3 sequence (DNA): TGCAGTGCTAGAGTACCAGGTAGCAATCAGCCCCAGCATTTT. This gives the protein CSARVPGSNQPQHF.

This clonotype was detected only a few times. V gene TRBV6-5 combines with J gene TRBJ2-3, with D perhaps matching TRBD2 (5 bases). The CDR3 loop spans 15 amino acids. V was trimmed by 2 bases and J by 5 bases, leaving 14 bases between them. Germline CDR1 is MNHEY and CDR2 is SVGAGI. CDR3 in DNA: TGTGCCAGCAGTTACAGCCCCCGGGGTGGAGATACGCAGTATTTT. It specifies CASSYSPRGGDTQYF.

The chain uses TRBV6-5 and TRBJ2-7, with D uncertain. V dropped 0 bases and J dropped 7 bases, with 13 bases sitting between them. Germline CDR1 and CDR2: MNHEY and SVGAGI. The CDR3 is made up of 14 amino acids. CDR3 loop: CASSYSSASQEQYF. In DNA form, the CDR3 reads TGTGCCAGCAGTTACTCGAGCGCTTCGCAGGAGCAGTACTTC.

V gene TRBV7-6 combines with J gene TRBJ2-3; 14 bases fit TRBD2. CDR3 length: 20 residues. The V and J ends lost 5 bases and 4 bases, in that order; junction bases with no gene match: 17. Per the germline V gene, CDR1 is SGHVS and CDR2 is FNYEAQ. The CDR3 coding sequence is TGTGCCAGCAGCCCGGCGTGGACTAGCGGGAGGTCTCTAGCCGCAGATACGCAGTATTTT. It codes for CASSPAWTSGRSLAADTQYF.